The 22 T cell receptor beta chains given below trace back to one sample, sequenced in a study of blood T cell repertoires in COVID-19. Clones were sequenced by immunoSEQ multiplex PCR, and TCRdb holds only the in-frame ones, with some missing. The data contain about 170,000 clones, 83% of them singletons. The sample consisted of peripheral blood. These receptors all come from a woman aged 80 or over with acute or convalescent COVID-19.

The rearrangement joins TRBV3-1 (or the pseudogene TRBV3-2) to TRBJ2-7; D unresolved. This CDR3 contains 15 residues. V was trimmed by 0 bases and J by 3 bases, leaving 12 bases between them. Germline loops: CDR1 LGHDT, CDR2 YNNKEL (reference sequence). The CDR3 here is CASSQEPHSGYEQYF. DNA for the CDR3: TGTGCCAGCAGCCAAGAACCCCACTCCGGCTACGAGCAGTACTTC.

The rearrangement links TRBV9 to TRBJ1-4; 8 positions agree with TRBD1. Germline V lookup: CDR1 SGDLS, CDR2 YYNGEE. CDR3 length: 15 residues. V shed 4 bases and J 3 bases; nucleotides not matched to a gene: 5. The CDR3 nucleotides are TGTGCCAGCAGCTCAGGACAGGGAGCTAATGAAAAACTGTTTTTT. This translates into CASSSGQGANEKLFF.

This clone was observed a few times. This sample also contains other DNA sequences that code for the same CDR3. This chain joins TRBV7-9 and TRBJ1-3; 8 bases match TRBD1. After removal of 1 base from V and 4 bases from J, the junction contained 3 bases not matched to a gene. The CDR3 has 15 amino acids. Germline CDR1 is SEHNR and CDR2 is FQNEAQ (reference sequence). CDR3 loop: CASSLGQGAGNTIYF. The CDR3 DNA sequence: TGTGCCAGCAGCTTAGGGCAGGGGGCCGGAAACACCATATATTTT.

The V call is TRBV3-1 (or the pseudogene TRBV3-2), the J call TRBJ2-2; tentative D call: TRBD1 (6 bases). Germline V gene data show CDR1 as LGHDT and CDR2 as YNNKEL (reference sequence). The V end was cut by 3 bases, the J end by 5 bases, with 22 bases between. The CDR3 spans 18 residues. The CDR3 loop is CASSQSSGHPAWTGELFF. The CDR3 region has the DNA TGTGCCAGCAGCCAGTCATCGGGACACCCGGCCTGGACCGGGGAGCTGTTTTTT.

This chain joins TRBV7-9 and TRBJ2-3, with 9 bases identical to TRBD1. Losses at the gene ends were 5 bases for V and 1 base for J; bases not matched to a gene: 4. The CDR3 has 15 residues. Germline V gene sequence: CDR1 SEHNR, CDR2 FQNEAQ (reference sequence). The CDR3 nucleotides are TGTGCCAGCAGCACGCGACAGGGGGGCACAGATACGCAGTATTTT. It translates to CASSTRQGGTDTQYF.

Only a few counts were recorded for this clone. V and J are TRBV19 and TRBJ2-5; possible D gene TRBD1, 5 bases. V lost 2 bases and J 5 bases, leaving 9 bases between the germline ends. Looked up from germline, CDR1 is LNHDA and CDR2 is SQIVND (reference sequence). This CDR3 comprises 13 residues. CDR3 amino acids: CASSIRQQETQYF. The DNA of the CDR3 is TGTGCCAGTAGTATACGACAGCAGGAGACCCAGTACTTC.

The CDR3 region has the DNA TGTGCCAGCAGCCAAGGGGAGGGACGTTCTGGGGCCAACGTCCTGACTTTC. Amino acid sequence: CASSQGEGRSGANVLTF. This chain joins TRBV3-1 (or the pseudogene TRBV3-2) and TRBJ2-6; TRBD2 aligns across 7 bases. Looked up from germline, CDR1 is LGHDT and CDR2 is YNNKEL (reference sequence). V trimming: 1 base; J trimming: 1 base; junction bases outside the gene matches: 4. The CDR3 totals 17 residues.

The gene calls are TRBV5-1 and TRBJ1-4; 8 nucleotides line up with TRBD1. In germline, CDR1 is SGHRS, CDR2 YFSETQ. The V and J ends lost 2 bases and 3 bases, in that order; junction bases with no gene match: 6. This CDR3 is 16 amino acids long. CDR3 amino acids: CASSFNGQGSNEKLFF. The CDR3 DNA follows: TGCGCCAGCAGCTTTAATGGACAGGGCTCTAATGAAAAACTGTTTTTT.

This chain uses TRBV30 with TRBJ2-3, with D uncertain. V was shortened by 3 bases and J by 4 bases, with 5 bases between the two germline ends. Germline V lookup: CDR1 GTSNPN, CDR2 SVGIG (reference sequence). The CDR3 is 11 residues long. CDR3 nucleotides: TGTGCCTGGAGAGGAGCAGATACGCAGTATTTT. It codes for CAWRGADTQYF.

The CDR3 DNA is TGTGCCAGCAGTACTGGGGAGGGTAATACGCAGTATTTT. Translated, it gives CASSTGEGNTQYF. The chain joins TRBV12-3 or TRBV12-4 to TRBJ2-3, with TRBD2 matching over 7 bases. The CDR3 loop spans 13 amino acids. After removal of 5 bases from V and 7 bases from J, the junction contained 6 bases not matched to a gene.

The chain carries TRBV30 and TRBJ1-1; 7 bases line up with TRBD1. The CDR3 is 12 residues long. The J segment lost 7 bases and the V segment lost 4 bases, leaving 6 bases of the junction unmatched. Germline lookup yields CDR1 GTSNPN and CDR2 SVGIG (reference sequence). The CDR3: CAWNRGAHEAFF. In nucleotides, the CDR3 is TGTGCCTGGAACAGGGGAGCCCATGAAGCTTTCTTT.

A note on this clone: The sample contains more than one DNA sequence encoding this CDR3. The rearrangement links TRBV18 to TRBJ1-1; D not certain. The CDR3 runs 13 residues. The germline CDR1 and CDR2 sequences are KGHSH and LQKENI. The ends were cut back, 3 bases at V and 2 bases at J, with 7 bases in the middle. The CDR3 loop reads CASSPNRNTEAFF. The CDR3 DNA sequence: TGTGCCAGCTCACCGAACAGAAACACTGAAGCTTTCTTT.

CDR3 sequence reads: CAWGTGANEKLFF. The CDR3 DNA reads TGTGCCTGGGGGACAGGGGCTAATGAAAAACTGTTTTTT. This chain links TRBV30 with TRBJ1-4, with TRBD1 identical over 10 bases. This CDR3 has 13 residues. The germline V gene encodes CDR1 GTSNPN and CDR2 SVGIG (reference sequence). Trimming removed 5 bases from V and 3 bases from J; junction bases left unmatched: 0.

V and J are TRBV28 and TRBJ2-1; D may be TRBD2 (5 bases). Trimming took 8 bases from V and 1 from J, leaving 18 bases between them. The germline CDR1 and CDR2 sequences are MDHEN and SYDVKM. The CDR3 contains 16 residues. This CDR3 reads CASGVGVQRSYNEQFF. The CDR3, as DNA: TGTGCCAGCGGTGTCGGGGTCCAAAGGTCCTACAATGAGCAGTTCTTC.

In its sample, this clone was seen a few times. The rearrangement links TRBV4-1 to TRBJ2-3, with 7 nucleotides matching TRBD2. The CDR3 is made up of 13 amino acids. The ends lost 5 bases at V and 10 bases at J; junction bases unmatched: 9. The V gene's germline CDR1 is MGHRA and CDR2 YSYEKL. The CDR3, as DNA: TGCGCCAGCAGCGACCCCGGACTAGTTTCGCAGTATTTT. Encoded protein: CASSDPGLVSQYF.

In its sample, this clone was seen once. The genes are TRBV7-9 and TRBJ1-6, with D hard to call. The V end was cut by 5 bases, the J end by 0 bases, with 17 bases between. Looked up from germline, CDR1 is SEHNR and CDR2 is FQNEAQ (reference sequence). There are 18 residues in the CDR3. The CDR3 loop is CASSPFTGLSSYNSPLHF. CDR3 coding DNA: TGTGCCAGCAGCCCGTTTACGGGGTTAAGCTCCTATAATTCACCCCTCCACTTT.

This rearrangement joins TRBV27 to TRBJ1-2; 8 bases align to TRBD1. The CDR3 consists of 15 residues. V was pared by 2 bases and J by 9 bases, with 11 bases of the junction left unmatched. CDR1 and CDR2 from the germline V gene are MNHEY and SMNVEV (reference sequence). This CDR3 reads CASSLNPRGLTSYTF. In DNA, the CDR3 is TGTGCCAGCAGTTTAAATCCCAGGGGGCTAACTAGCTACACCTTC.

The gene calls are TRBV2 and TRBJ2-5; unclear D gene. The CDR3 loop spans 11 amino acids. Trimming shortened V by 8 bases and J by 5 bases, and 9 bases separated the two germline ends. The germline V gene has CDR1 SNHLY and CDR2 FYNNEI. The CDR3 sequence is CASRVYETQYF. CDR3 in DNA: TGTGCCAGCCGCGTTTATGAGACCCAGTACTTC.

V gene TRBV13 combines with J gene TRBJ1-2, with 7 bases fitting TRBD1. Germline V gene data show CDR1 as PRHDT and CDR2 as FYEKMQ (reference sequence). The CDR3 contains 14 residues. The V and J ends lost 6 bases and 4 bases, in that order; junction bases with no gene match: 8. The CDR3 protein is CASSQGQSLYGYTF. CDR3 coding DNA: TGTGCCAGCAGTCAGGGACAGAGCCTCTATGGCTACACCTTC.

V is TRBV5-6 and J is TRBJ1-1; 7 positions match TRBD1. Germline values: CDR1 SGHDT, CDR2 YYEEEE. V was pared by 4 bases and J by 2 bases, with 8 bases of the junction left unmatched. The CDR3 spans 15 residues. CDR3 sequence reads: CASSITGQRNTEAFF. The CDR3 coding sequence is TGTGCCAGCAGCATAACGGGACAGAGAAACACTGAAGCTTTCTTT.

This clone was found once. Other nucleotide sequences from this sample produce the same CDR3. The chain uses TRBV21-1 and TRBJ2-5; the table's D call TRBD2 went unverified against the DNA. TRBV21-1 is a listed pseudogene. CDR3 length: 14 residues. The CDR3 sequence: CASSGRERQETQYF. The CDR3 bases are TGTGCCAGCAGCGGACGGGAGAGGCAAGAGACCCAGTACTTC.

V and J are TRBV5-6 and TRBJ1-5; D unresolved. With 2 bases removed from V and 6 bases from J, the gap between germline ends came to 9 bases. CDR3 length equals 13 residues. Looked up from germline, CDR1 is SGHDT and CDR2 is YYEEEE. CDR3 DNA sequence: TGTGCCAGCAGCTTACAAATGGTTCAGCCCCAGCATTTT. As protein: CASSLQMVQPQHF.